These 10 T cell receptor beta chains share one sample of origin, sequenced in a study of somatic mutations in cytotoxic T cells in rheumatoid arthritis. Repertoires were generated with immunoSEQ multiplex PCR, while TCRdb's copy carries only in-frame clones and drops some. The sample has around 15,000 clones, approximately 75% seen once; the top ten hold under 25%. The sequenced sample consisted of CD8+ T cells sorted from blood. The receptor set was obtained from an adult with rheumatoid arthritis.

This chain joins TRBV7-6 and TRBJ2-2; 7 positions agree with TRBD1. With V trimmed by 5 bases and J by 2 bases, 14 bases remained unmatched. In germline, CDR1 is SGHVS, CDR2 FNYEAQ. The CDR3 is 18 amino acids. The DNA for the CDR3 is TGTGCCAGCAGCACCGGGACAGAAGACCCCCTAAACACCGGGGAGCTGTTTTTT. Translating gives CASSTGTEDPLNTGELFF.

The V call is TRBV13, the J call TRBJ2-3, with 8 nucleotides matching TRBD2. CDR1 is PRHDT and CDR2 is FYEKMQ in the germline V gene (reference sequence). The CDR3 length is 14 residues. V lost 9 bases, J lost 4 bases, and 9 bases stayed unmatched. The CDR3 region is CASSEAGGADTQYF. The DNA of the CDR3 is TGTGCCAGTTCGGAGGCGGGAGGTGCAGATACGCAGTATTTT. Looking up the rest from reference TRBV13 and TRBJ2-3 gives the full variable domain: AAGVIQSPRHLIKEKRETATLKCYPIPRHDTVYWYQQGPGQDPQFLISFYEKMQSDKGSIPDRFSAQQFSDYHSELNMSSLELGDSALYFCASSEAGGADTQYFGPGTRLTVL.

The chain employs TRBV6-5 and TRBJ1-2; no definite D call. CDR3 length: 14 amino acids. V gave up 2 bases and J gave up 8 bases, with 15 bases separating them. Per the germline V gene, CDR1 is MNHEY and CDR2 is SVGAGI. The CDR3, as DNA: TGTGCCAGCAGTTACCGTAGGCAGATCGAAGGCTACACCTTC. Residues: CASSYRRQIEGYTF.

The chain carries TRBV12-5 and TRBJ1-2; no clear D. V lost 2 bases and J 6 bases, leaving 10 bases between the germline ends. Germline assignment: CDR1 LGHNT and CDR2 FRNRAP. This CDR3 has 13 residues. The CDR3 region is CASGLPGVDGYTF. The CDR3 nucleotides are TGTGCTAGTGGTTTGCCCGGTGTTGATGGCTACACCTTC.

The rearrangement links TRBV14 to TRBJ1-2, with D perhaps matching TRBD1 (5 bases). The ends were cut back, 2 bases at V and 2 bases at J, with 9 bases in the middle. The length of the CDR3 is 14 residues. The V gene's germline CDR1 is SGHDN and CDR2 FVKESK. The CDR3 loop is CASSQYGANYGYTF. DNA for the CDR3: TGTGCCAGCAGCCAATACGGGGCCAACTATGGCTACACCTTC.

This chain connects TRBV2 to TRBJ2-1; D might be TRBD1 (6 bases). V was trimmed by 5 bases and J by 3 bases, leaving 11 bases between them. The germline V gene has CDR1 SNHLY and CDR2 FYNNEI. This CDR3 is built from 14 residues. CDR3 in DNA: TGTGCCAGCAGTTCCGGACAGCTCTACAATGAGCAGTTCTTC. This encodes CASSSGQLYNEQFF.

This clone is a singleton in its sample. This rearrangement joins TRBV4-3 to TRBJ2-1; TRBD2 might be the D (5 bases). V was clipped by 0 bases and J by 0 bases, with 18 bases between them. There are 19 residues in the CDR3. Per the germline V gene, CDR1 is LGHNA and CDR2 is YSLEER. The CDR3 DNA sequence: TGCGCCAGCAGCCAAGATGCTGGCGAATCAGCGGACTCCTACAATGAGCAGTTCTTC. The encoded protein is CASSQDAGESADSYNEQFF.

This clone came up a few times. The chain combines TRBV2 with TRBJ1-1, with 10 bases that match TRBD1. This CDR3 has 15 amino acids. V lost 6 bases and J lost 0; bases outside the gene matches: 4. Germline V gene lookup returns CDR1 SNHLY and CDR2 FYNNEI. The CDR3 loop reads CASSETGGVNTEAFF. CDR3 in DNA: TGTGCCAGCAGCGAGACAGGGGGCGTGAACACTGAAGCTTTCTTT. Combining the CDR3 with reference TRBV2 and TRBJ1-1 gives the whole variable domain EPEVTQTPSHQVTQMGQEVILRCVPISNHLYFYWYRQILGQKVEFLVSFYNNEISEKSEIFDDQFSVERPDGSNFTLKIRSTKLEDSAMYFCASSETGGVNTEAFFGQGTRLTVV.

V usage is TRBV5-5 and J usage is TRBJ2-7, with D perhaps matching TRBD2 (6 bases). The CDR3 consists of 15 residues. V was clipped by 3 bases and J by 3 bases, with 16 bases between them. Germline values: CDR1 SGHKS, CDR2 YYEKEE (reference sequence). In DNA, the CDR3 is TGTGCCAGCAGCTCCCTCGACCAGACTAGCTACGAGCAGTACTTC. It translates to CASSSLDQTSYEQYF.

There are a few counts of this clone. This rearrangement joins TRBV7-6 to TRBJ1-4, with D unclear. This CDR3 spans 16 amino acids. The V gene's germline CDR1 is SGHVS and CDR2 FNYEAQ. Trimming left V 2 bases short and J 7 bases short, with 17 bases between. The CDR3 protein is CASSLTVKTSGEKLFF. CDR3 coding DNA: TGTGCCAGCAGCTTAACAGTCAAAACCTCGGGTGAAAAACTGTTTTTT.